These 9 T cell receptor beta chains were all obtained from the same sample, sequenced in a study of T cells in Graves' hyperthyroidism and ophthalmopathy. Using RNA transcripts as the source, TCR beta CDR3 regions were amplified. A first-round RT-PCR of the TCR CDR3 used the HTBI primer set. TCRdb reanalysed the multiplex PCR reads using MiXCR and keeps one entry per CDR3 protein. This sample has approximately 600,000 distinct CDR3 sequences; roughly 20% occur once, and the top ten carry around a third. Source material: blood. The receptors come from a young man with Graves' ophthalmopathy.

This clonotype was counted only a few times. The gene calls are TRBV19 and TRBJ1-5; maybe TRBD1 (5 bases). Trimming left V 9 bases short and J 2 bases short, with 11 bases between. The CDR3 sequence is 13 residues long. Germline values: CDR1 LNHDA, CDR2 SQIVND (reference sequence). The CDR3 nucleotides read TGTGCCAGCAGCAGGGTTGGCAATCAGCCCCAGCATTTT. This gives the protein CASSRVGNQPQHF.

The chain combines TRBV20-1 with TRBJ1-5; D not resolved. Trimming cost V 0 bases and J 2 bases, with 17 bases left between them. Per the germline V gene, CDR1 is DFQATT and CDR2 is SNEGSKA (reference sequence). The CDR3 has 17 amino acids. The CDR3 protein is CSARDSRWSGGNQPQHF. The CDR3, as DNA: TGCAGTGCTAGAGATTCAAGATGGAGCGGGGGCAATCAGCCCCAGCATTTT.

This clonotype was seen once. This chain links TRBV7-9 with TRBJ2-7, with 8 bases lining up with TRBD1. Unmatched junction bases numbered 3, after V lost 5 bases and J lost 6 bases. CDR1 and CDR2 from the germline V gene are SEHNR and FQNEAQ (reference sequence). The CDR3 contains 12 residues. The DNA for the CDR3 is TGTGCCAGCAGCAGGACAGGGACCGAGCAGTACTTC. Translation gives CASSRTGTEQYF.

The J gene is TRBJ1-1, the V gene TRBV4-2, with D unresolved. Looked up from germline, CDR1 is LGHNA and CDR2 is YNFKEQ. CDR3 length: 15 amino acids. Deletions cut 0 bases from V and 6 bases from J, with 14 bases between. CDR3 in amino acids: CASSQDPGLRAEAFF. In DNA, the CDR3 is TGTGCCAGCAGCCAAGATCCCGGCCTTAGGGCTGAAGCTTTCTTT.

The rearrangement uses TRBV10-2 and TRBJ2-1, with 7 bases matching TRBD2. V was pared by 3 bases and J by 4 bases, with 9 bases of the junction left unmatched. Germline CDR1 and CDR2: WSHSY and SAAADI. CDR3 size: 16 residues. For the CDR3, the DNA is TGCGCCAGCAGTGAATGGAGCGGGGTGCCGTACAATGAGCAGTTCTTC. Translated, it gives CASSEWSGVPYNEQFF.

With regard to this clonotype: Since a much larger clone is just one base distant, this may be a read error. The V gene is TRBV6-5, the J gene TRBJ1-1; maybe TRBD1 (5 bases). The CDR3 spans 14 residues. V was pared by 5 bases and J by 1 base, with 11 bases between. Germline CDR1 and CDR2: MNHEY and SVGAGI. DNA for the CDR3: TGTGCCAGCAGTCACGGACACGCGAACACTGAAGCTTTCTTT. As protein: CASSHGHANTEAFF.

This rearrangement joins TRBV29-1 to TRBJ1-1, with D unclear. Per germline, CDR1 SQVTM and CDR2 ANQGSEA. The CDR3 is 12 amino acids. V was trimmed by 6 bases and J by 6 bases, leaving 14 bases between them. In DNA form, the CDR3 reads TGCAGCGTCCAAAATTCGTTAGCTGAAGCTTTCTTT. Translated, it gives CSVQNSLAEAFF.

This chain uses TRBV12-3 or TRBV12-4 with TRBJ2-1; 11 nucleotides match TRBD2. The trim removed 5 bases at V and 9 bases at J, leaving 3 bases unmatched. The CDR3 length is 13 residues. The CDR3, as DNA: TGTGCCAGCAGTATCGGACTAGCGGGTGAGCAGTTCTTC. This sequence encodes CASSIGLAGEQFF.

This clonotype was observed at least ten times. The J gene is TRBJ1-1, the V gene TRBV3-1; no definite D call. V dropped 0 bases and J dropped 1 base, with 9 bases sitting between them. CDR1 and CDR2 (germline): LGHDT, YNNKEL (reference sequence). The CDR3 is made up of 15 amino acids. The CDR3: CASSQEAMRNTEAFF. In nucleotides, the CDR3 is TGTGCCAGCAGCCAAGAGGCTATGAGGAACACTGAAGCTTTCTTT.